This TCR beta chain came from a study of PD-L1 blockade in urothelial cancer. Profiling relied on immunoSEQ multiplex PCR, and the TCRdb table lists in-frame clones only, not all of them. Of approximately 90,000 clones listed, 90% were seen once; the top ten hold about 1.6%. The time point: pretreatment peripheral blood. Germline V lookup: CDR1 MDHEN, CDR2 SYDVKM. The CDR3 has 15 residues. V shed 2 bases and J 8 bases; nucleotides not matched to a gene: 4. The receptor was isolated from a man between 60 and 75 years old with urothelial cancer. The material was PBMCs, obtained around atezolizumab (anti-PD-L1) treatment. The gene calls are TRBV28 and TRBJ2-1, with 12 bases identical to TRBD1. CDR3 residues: CASSLIGDRGHEQFF. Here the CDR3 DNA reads TGTGCCAGCAGTTTAATTGGGGACAGGGGGCATGAGCAGTTCTTC. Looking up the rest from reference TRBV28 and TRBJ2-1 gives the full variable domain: DVKVTQSSRYLVKRTGEKVFLECVQDMDHENMFWYRQDPGLGLRLIYFSYDVKMKEKGDIPEGYSVSREKKERFSLILESASTNQTSMYLCASSLIGDRGHEQFFGPGTRLTVL.